The 18 T cell receptor beta chains listed next were all sequenced from one sample in a study of cytomegalovirus exposure and HLA in healthy donors. A multiplex PCR was run with 60 Vbeta primers and 13 Jbeta primers. Measured with immunoSEQ multiplex PCR; TCRdb has only the in-frame clones, and not every one. In the table there are under 200,000 clones, around 81% of which are singletons. The sample comprised PBMCs. These receptors were collected from a woman aged 18-29 years in good health and CMV-seropositive.

This chain joins TRBV2 and TRBJ1-5; 8 positions agree with TRBD1. Trimming removed 7 bases from V and 4 bases from J; junction bases left unmatched: 9. This CDR3 is 15 amino acids long. Germline-derived CDR1 and CDR2 are SNHLY and FYNNEI. CDR3 coding DNA: TGTGCCAGCACCCCGGGACAGGTTTGGAATCAGCCCCAGCATTTT. Its translation is CASTPGQVWNQPQHF.

The chain employs TRBV10-2 and TRBJ1-2; D unresolved. V was trimmed by 2 bases and J by 12 bases, leaving 10 bases between them. Per germline, CDR1 WSHSY and CDR2 SAAADI. There are 11 residues in the CDR3. The CDR3: CASSEGRGDTF. The CDR3 DNA reads as TGCGCCAGCAGTGAGGGTCGGGGAGACACCTTC.

The chain carries TRBV19 and TRBJ1-6, with D possibly being TRBD1 (5 bases). The V gene's germline CDR1 is LNHDA and CDR2 SQIVND (reference sequence). V was shortened by 5 bases and J by 8 bases, with 22 bases between the two germline ends. The CDR3 sequence is 17 residues long. The CDR3 sequence: CASSRRASTGVYSPLHF. The CDR3 nucleotides read TGTGCCAGTAGTCGCCGGGCCTCGACGGGGGTCTATTCACCCCTCCACTTT. Full variable domain (missing parts from reference TRBV19 and TRBJ1-6): DGGITQSPKYLFRKEGQNVTLSCEQNLNHDAMYWYRQDPGQGLRLIYYSQIVNDFQKGDIAEGYSVSREKKESFPLTVTSAQKNPTAFYLCASSRRASTGVYSPLHFGNGTRLTVT.

This clone was observed a single time. CDR3 region: CASSPRVLTYEQYF. In DNA form, the CDR3 reads TGTGCCAGCAGCCCCCGGGTCCTGACCTACGAGCAGTACTTC. V usage is TRBV5-6 and J usage is TRBJ2-7, with D unclear. Deletions cut 4 bases from V and 2 bases from J, with 13 bases between. The germline V gene encodes CDR1 SGHDT and CDR2 YYEEEE. The CDR3 totals 14 residues. Variable domain in full (rest from reference TRBV5-6 and TRBJ2-7): DAGVTQSPTHLIKTRGQQVTLRCSPKSGHDTVSWYQQALGQGPQFIFQYYEEEERQRGNFPDRFSGHQFPNYSSELNVNALLLGDSALYLCASSPRVLTYEQYFGPGTRLTVT.

The CDR3 nucleotides read TGTGCCAGCCTTGTCCTCTTGAACACTGAAGCTTTCTTT. Translating it yields CASLVLLNTEAFF. V is TRBV6-1 and J is TRBJ1-1; D gene unclear. Trimming left V 8 bases short and J 0 bases short, with 10 bases between. The CDR3 runs to 13 residues. Germline V gene sequence: CDR1 MNHNS, CDR2 SASEGT.

The CDR3 DNA reads as TGTGCCAGCAGTGAGGTAGCGGGGGATTACAATGAGCAGTTCTTC. It is translated as CASSEVAGDYNEQFF. This chain connects TRBV6-4 to TRBJ2-1; the match to TRBD2 covers 9 bases. CDR3 length equals 15 residues. V was pared by 3 bases and J by 4 bases, with 4 bases of the junction left unmatched. Germline values: CDR1 MRHNA, CDR2 SNTAGT.

The rearrangement links TRBV5-1 to TRBJ1-1; D remains unclear. CDR1 and CDR2 (germline): SGHRS, YFSETQ. This CDR3 contains 14 residues. With 0 bases removed from V and 2 bases from J, the gap between germline ends came to 8 bases. The CDR3 sequence is CASSLATGNTEAFF. CDR3 sequence (DNA): TGCGCCAGCAGCTTGGCGACGGGAAACACTGAAGCTTTCTTT.

The chain uses TRBV18 and TRBJ1-4; no definite D call. The V end was cut by 5 bases, the J end by 2 bases, with 12 bases between. Germline-derived CDR1 and CDR2 are KGHSH and LQKENI. There are 15 residues in the CDR3. The CDR3 coding sequence is TGTGCCAGCTCAATGAAAGGAGTCACTAATGAAAAACTGTTTTTT. It encodes CASSMKGVTNEKLFF.

The gene calls are TRBV11-3 and TRBJ2-5; 9 bases fit TRBD1. Germline trimming cut 5 bases from V and 5 bases from J; bases unmatched to any gene: 6. The CDR3 extends over 14 amino acids. The V gene's germline CDR1 is SGHNT and CDR2 YENEEA. The CDR3 reads CASSLTGGGETQYF. In DNA, the CDR3 is TGTGCCAGCAGCCTCACAGGGGGCGGGGAGACCCAGTACTTC.

The chain combines TRBV6-5 with TRBJ1-1; D gene ambiguous. CDR3 size: 14 residues. V dropped 5 bases and J dropped 3 bases, with 13 bases sitting between them. Germline V gives CDR1 MNHEY, CDR2 SVGAGI. This CDR3 is CASSTTGRYTEAFF. For the CDR3, the DNA is TGTGCCAGCAGTACAACCGGGAGATACACTGAAGCTTTCTTT.

V is TRBV6-1 and J is TRBJ2-5; D not certain. The J call may be mistaken, given a closer DNA end match to TRBJ2-7. The CDR3 is made up of 12 amino acids. Looked up from germline, CDR1 is MNHNS and CDR2 is SASEGT. The CDR3 DNA is TGTGCCAGCATTGCTTCTTTCTACGAGCAGTACTTC. Its protein product is CASIASFYEQYF.

The chain couples TRBV7-3 to TRBJ2-6; a possible D gene is TRBD2 (5 bases). V was clipped by 3 bases and J by 0 bases, with 12 bases between them. This CDR3 region has 17 residues. The V gene's germline CDR1 is SGHTA and CDR2 FQGTGA. The CDR3 sequence: CASSFLEDHSGANVLTF. The CDR3 nucleotides are TGTGCCAGCAGCTTCTTGGAGGATCACTCTGGGGCCAACGTCCTGACTTTC.

V usage is TRBV9 and J usage is TRBJ2-7; D remains unclear. V was cut by 0 bases and J by 6 bases, with 7 bases left in between. The CDR3 sequence is 12 residues long. Germline V gene data show CDR1 as SGDLS and CDR2 as YYNGEE. The CDR3 bases are TGTGCCAGCAGCGTAGGACTGGGCGAGCAGTACTTC. Protein: CASSVGLGEQYF. Drawing the rest from reference TRBV9 and TRBJ2-7, the complete variable domain is DSGVTQTPKHLITATGQRVTLRCSPRSGDLSVYWYQQSLDQGLQFLIQYYNGEERAKGNILERFSAQQFPDLHSELNLSSLELGDSALYFCASSVGLGEQYFGPGTRLTVT.

The chain joins TRBV27 to TRBJ2-7; the match to TRBD1 covers 9 bases. The J segment lost 7 bases and the V segment lost 0 bases, leaving 10 bases of the junction unmatched. This CDR3 is built from 16 residues. Per the germline V gene, CDR1 is MNHEY and CDR2 is SMNVEV (reference sequence). This CDR3 is CASSLSTGTGFYEQYF. CDR3 DNA sequence: TGTGCCAGCAGTTTATCGACCGGGACAGGGTTCTATGAGCAGTACTTC.

The V call is TRBV10-1, the J call TRBJ1-2; TRBD1 matches 9 bases. CDR3 length: 16 residues. The trim removed 6 bases at V and 6 bases at J, leaving 14 bases unmatched. The germline V gene has CDR1 WNHNN and CDR2 SYGVQD (reference sequence). The CDR3 coding sequence is TGCGCCAGCAGAAACGACTACCGGGACAGGGATCATGGCTACACCTTC. Amino acid sequence: CASRNDYRDRDHGYTF.

This rearrangement joins TRBV9 to TRBJ1-2, with D tentatively TRBD1 (5 bases). Looked up from germline, CDR1 is SGDLS and CDR2 is YYNGEE. The CDR3 spans 11 residues. Trimming took 3 bases from V and 7 from J, leaving 7 bases between them. The DNA of the CDR3 is TGTGCCAGCAGCGGGACATTTGGCTACACCTTC. Protein: CASSGTFGYTF.

The CDR3 nucleotides read TGTGCCAGCAGCCCACGCCTATGCGGGGGGCACACCGGGGAGCTGTTTTTT. As protein: CASSPRLCGGHTGELFF. The rearrangement links TRBV21-1 to TRBJ2-2; whether TRBD2, the table's D call, matches the DNA was not checked. TRBV21-1 has pseudogene status. The CDR3 consists of 17 residues.

V and J are TRBV2 and TRBJ2-5; possibly TRBD1 for D (5 bases). Germline V gives CDR1 SNHLY, CDR2 FYNNEI. V was trimmed by 5 bases and J by 5 bases, leaving 9 bases between them. The CDR3 runs to 12 residues. CDR3 loop: CASSRTYETQYF. The CDR3, as DNA: TGTGCCAGCAGTAGGACATATGAGACCCAGTACTTC. Full variable domain (remainder filled in from reference TRBV2 and TRBJ2-5): EPEVTQTPSHQVTQMGQEVILRCVPISNHLYFYWYRQILGQKVEFLVSFYNNEISEKSEIFDDQFSVERPDGSNFTLKIRSTKLEDSAMYFCASSRTYETQYFGPGTRLLVL.